Given below is one T cell receptor (beta chain) in context. Its antigen is unknown. This entry is derived from a study of cytomegalovirus exposure and HLA in healthy donors. Study-level points and caveats: A prior analysis recorded that most TCR beta V segments were productive about 87% or about 30% of the time. Later analysis identified several of the most significant clusters that appeared linked to common viral pathogens.

PCR amplification relied on 60 Vbeta primers (plus 13 Jbeta primers). TCRdb's copy holds only in-frame clones and misses some; the assay was immunoSEQ multiplex PCR. The data hold 130,000 or so clones, with roughly 62% observed a single time. V lost 4 bases to trimming and J lost 5 bases; unmatched junction nucleotides: 8. The germline V gene encodes CDR1 SGHDT and CDR2 YYEEEE. The CDR3 has 15 residues. Participants comprised healthy donors of bone marrow. Each donor was nominally healthy when sampled (though unrecorded immune exposures were likely). The sequence was collected from a male donor in good health and CMV-seronegative. Sequencing was done on a sample of PBMCs. The chain couples TRBV5-6 to TRBJ1-4; 7 nucleotides agree with TRBD1. The CDR3 DNA sequence: TGTGCCAGCAGCCTCTTCCGGGACAGAAATGAAAAACTGTTTTTT. It is translated as CASSLFRDRNEKLFF.